A single sample is the source of the 23 T cell receptor beta chains below, sequenced in a study of human T cells and chemical hapten exposure. MiXCR, applied by TCRdb to the RACE reads, yields one record per CDR3 protein. The table has about 190,000 distinct CDR3 sequences, more than 20% seen once; the top ten hold 2% to 3%. Time point described: patch test 3, about 24 weeks after DPC sensitization. Treatment denoted: therapeutic diphenylcyclopropenone sensitization with weekly scalp DPC. This material consisted of whole blood, taken in connection with sensitization to the hapten diphenylcyclopropenone (DPC). Receptor source: a middle-aged woman with alopecia areata. Some clones in this sample may be carry-over from other donors' samples.

The genes are TRBV5-1 and TRBJ2-5; D assignment may be TRBD1 or TRBD2 (5 bases each). V was shortened by 4 bases and J by 1 base, with 14 bases between the two germline ends. The CDR3 runs to 15 residues. Germline values: CDR1 SGHRS, CDR2 YFSETQ. This CDR3 is CASSNPGRIQETQYF. CDR3 in DNA: TGCGCCAGCAGCAACCCGGGACGGATCCAAGAGACCCAGTACTTC.

This clonotype was seen a handful of times. The rearrangement links TRBV28 to TRBJ2-7, with 10 nucleotides matching TRBD1. The CDR3 length is 13 residues. Germline CDR1 and CDR2: MDHEN and SYDVKM. After removal of 10 bases from V and 4 bases from J, the junction contained 7 bases not matched to a gene. CDR3 DNA sequence: TGTGCCATCACATCGGGACAGGGGTACGAGCAGTACTTC. This sequence encodes CAITSGQGYEQYF.

This clonotype has just one count. The rearrangement joins TRBV6-6 to TRBJ2-1; D gene uncertain. This CDR3 region has 12 residues. Germline V gene lookup returns CDR1 MNHNY and CDR2 SVGAGI (reference sequence). V lost 2 bases, J lost 12 bases, and 11 bases lay in between. The CDR3 coding sequence is TGTGCCAGCAGTTACGATAGCACTGGGCAGTTCTTC. Translating gives CASSYDSTGQFF.

Note on this clonotype: A much bigger clone sits one base away, suggesting this may be a read error. The rearrangement joins TRBV28 to TRBJ2-2, with 8 bases aligning to TRBD1. The trim removed 3 bases at V and 1 base at J, leaving 1 base unmatched. Germline loops: CDR1 MDHEN, CDR2 SYDVKM. This CDR3 is built from 15 residues. CDR3 protein: CASSLGTGNTGELFF. The CDR3 nucleotides are TGTGCCAGCAGTTTGGGGACAGGGAACACCGGGGAGCTGTTTTTT.

The J gene is TRBJ2-5, the V gene TRBV7-8; 8 positions match TRBD2. Germline CDR1 SGHVS, CDR2 FQNEAQ. V was pared by 0 bases and J by 4 bases, with 4 bases of the junction left unmatched. This CDR3 region has 15 residues. The chain's CDR3 is CASSLATGRGETQYF. DNA of the CDR3: TGTGCCAGCAGCTTAGCGACCGGGAGGGGAGAGACCCAGTACTTC.

The rearrangement links TRBV3-1 to TRBJ1-6; 8 positions match TRBD1. V lost 4 bases, J lost 7 bases, and 3 bases stayed unmatched. The CDR3 spans 14 residues. Germline assignment: CDR1 LGHDT and CDR2 YNNKEL (reference sequence). CDR3 nucleotides: TGTGCCAGCAGCCGAGGGACAGGAAATTCACCCCTCCACTTT. It specifies CASSRGTGNSPLHF. The entire variable domain, with the rest obtained from reference TRBV3-1 and TRBJ1-6, is as follows: DTAVSQTPKYLVTQMGNDKSIKCEQNLGHDTMYWYKQDSKKFLKIMFSYNNKELIINETVPNRFSPKSPDKAHLNLHINSLELGDSAVYFCASSRGTGNSPLHFGNGTRLTVT.

The chain employs TRBV7-6 and TRBJ2-1, with D perhaps matching TRBD1 (5 bases). Germline values: CDR1 SGHVS, CDR2 FNYEAQ. The CDR3 runs 17 residues. Trimming shortened V by 5 bases and J by 0 bases, and 17 bases separated the two germline ends. Here the CDR3 DNA reads TGTGCCAGCAGCCCAGGGTGGGCACCGAGCTCCTACAATGAGCAGTTCTTC. It encodes CASSPGWAPSSYNEQFF.

The chain employs TRBV25-1 and TRBJ2-5; no clear D. The length of the CDR3 is 14 residues. CDR1 is MGHDK and CDR2 is SYGVNS in the germline V gene. The germline V and J ends were trimmed by 4 bases and 3 bases, with 12 bases remaining between them. The CDR3 loop reads CASSGGPLKETQYF. CDR3 bases: TGTGCCAGCAGTGGTGGCCCACTGAAAGAGACCCAGTACTTC.

The CDR3 nucleotides are TGTGCCAGCAGTCCAGGGGCAGGCACCGGGGAGCTGTTTTTT. This codes for CASSPGAGTGELFF. V gene TRBV6-2 or TRBV6-3 combines with J gene TRBJ2-2; tentatively, D is TRBD1 (6 bases). The CDR3 has 14 amino acids. The germline V and J ends were trimmed by 5 bases and 4 bases, with 11 bases remaining between them. Germline CDR1 MNHEY, CDR2 SVGEGT.

V and J are TRBV6-2 or TRBV6-3 and TRBJ2-3; D uncertain. The germline V gene has CDR1 MNHEY and CDR2 SVGEGT. Trimming removed 5 bases at V and 4 bases at J, with 10 bases between. There are 13 residues in the CDR3. The CDR3 loop is CASSRTVSDTQYF. The CDR3 nucleotides read TGTGCCAGCAGTCGGACGGTCTCAGATACGCAGTATTTT.

This clonotype has ten or more counts. The CDR3: CATSDVGTGYGYTF. The CDR3 nucleotides read TGTGCCACCAGTGACGTCGGGACAGGCTATGGCTACACCTTC. The chain couples TRBV24-1 to TRBJ1-2; 8 bases fit TRBD1. The CDR3 has 14 amino acids. Trimming at V came to 4 bases and at J to 4 bases, leaving 4 bases not matched to a gene. From germline, CDR1 is KGHDR and CDR2 SFDVKD.

The sample holds a few counts of this clonotype. The CDR3 nucleotides read TGTGCCAGCAGCAAACGGTACCCTACCTACAATGAGCAGTTCTTC. Translated, it gives CASSKRYPTYNEQFF. V is TRBV21-1 and J is TRBJ2-1. TRBV21-1 is an annotated pseudogene. This CDR3 region has 15 residues.

This clonotype was detected only a few times. The V and J genes are TRBV4-3 and TRBJ2-1; 10 bases align to TRBD2. Trimming at V came to 3 bases and at J to 4 bases, leaving 15 bases not matched to a gene. Germline V gene lookup returns CDR1 LGHNA and CDR2 YSLEER. This CDR3 is built from 19 residues. The CDR3 reads CASSHDPGSGTSVYNEQFF. The CDR3 DNA follows: TGCGCCAGCAGCCATGATCCAGGCTCCGGGACTAGCGTATACAATGAGCAGTTCTTC.

This clonotype was recorded a few times. The V and J genes are TRBV28 and TRBJ2-1, with D uncertain. Per germline, CDR1 MDHEN and CDR2 SYDVKM. V was trimmed by 2 bases and J by 4 bases, leaving 9 bases between them. The CDR3 loop spans 14 amino acids. The CDR3 loop is CASSLARPYNEQFF. The CDR3 nucleotides read TGTGCCAGCAGTTTAGCCCGGCCATACAATGAGCAGTTCTTC.

The chain links TRBV6-1 to TRBJ2-1, with TRBD1 identical over 9 bases. The germline V gene encodes CDR1 MNHNS and CDR2 SASEGT. V was clipped by 8 bases and J by 2 bases; unmatched bases: 4. The CDR3 is 14 residues long. The CDR3 here is CASCTGGPYNEQFF. The CDR3 nucleotides are TGTGCCAGCTGCACAGGGGGCCCCTACAATGAGCAGTTCTTC.

This clonotype was counted only a few times. V and J are TRBV20-1 and TRBJ2-7; 10 bases align to TRBD2. The length of the CDR3 is 14 residues. Looked up from germline, CDR1 is DFQATT and CDR2 is SNEGSKA (reference sequence). J lost 7 bases, V lost 6 bases, and 12 bases had no gene match. The CDR3 DNA sequence: TGCAGTGCCACCCCGACTAGCGGGCTTTTTGAGCAGTACTTC. This gives the protein CSATPTSGLFEQYF.

This clonotype was seen only a few times. The chain employs TRBV28 and TRBJ2-7, with a weak D call TRBD2 (6 bases). Trimming removed 8 bases at V and 2 bases at J, with 13 bases between. Germline lookup yields CDR1 MDHEN and CDR2 SYDVKM. The CDR3 runs to 13 residues. CDR3 protein: CASAWDSAYEQYF. The CDR3 region has the DNA TGTGCCAGCGCGTGGGACTCCGCCTACGAGCAGTACTTC.

Here the CDR3 reads CASSLVPPGLEEQFF. The CDR3 coding sequence is TGTGCCAGCAGCTTAGTCCCCCCAGGCCTAGAAGAGCAGTTCTTC. The chain employs TRBV7-2 and TRBJ2-1; no firm D call. The CDR3 runs 15 residues. Germline V gene sequence: CDR1 SGHTA, CDR2 FQGNSA. V dropped 1 base and J dropped 10 bases, with 17 bases sitting between them.

V gene TRBV28 combines with J gene TRBJ2-5; 12 bases match TRBD1. This CDR3 spans 17 amino acids. Per the germline V gene, CDR1 is MDHEN and CDR2 is SYDVKM. V was clipped by 2 bases and J by 0 bases; unmatched bases: 4. The DNA of the CDR3 is TGTGCCAGCAGTTTAGGGGGACAGGGGGCAAACCAAGAGACCCAGTACTTC. It specifies CASSLGGQGANQETQYF.

The rearrangement joins TRBV4-2 to TRBJ2-2; D ambiguous. Germline V gene sequence: CDR1 LGHNA, CDR2 YNFKEQ. V was trimmed by 0 bases and J by 7 bases, leaving 6 bases between them. The CDR3 is 13 amino acids. Written as DNA, the CDR3 is TGTGCCAGCAGCCAAGACCTTGGCGGGGAGCTGTTTTTT. It is translated as CASSQDLGGELFF.

This clonotype has only a few counts. This chain joins TRBV11-2 and TRBJ2-1; 15 bases are a match to TRBD2. This CDR3 contains 18 residues. J was trimmed by 4 bases and V by 3 bases; bases with no gene match: 7. Germline values: CDR1 SGHAT, CDR2 FQNNGV. The CDR3 bases are TGTGCCAGCAGCTTTTCCCCGGGACTAGCGGGAGGTTACAATGAGCAGTTCTTC. Amino acid sequence: CASSFSPGLAGGYNEQFF. The full variable domain, in which reference TRBV11-2 and TRBJ2-1 provide the parts outside the CDR3, is EAGVAQSPRYKIIEKRQSVAFWCNPISGHATLYWYQQILGQGPKLLIQFQNNGVVDDSQLPKDRFSAERLKGVDSTLKIQPAKLEDSAVYLCASSFSPGLAGGYNEQFFGPGTRLTVL.

The sample holds a few counts of this clonotype. V gene TRBV27 combines with J gene TRBJ1-1, with D unresolved. The ends were cut back, 3 bases at V and 6 bases at J, with 17 bases in the middle. The CDR3 loop spans 15 amino acids. The germline V gene has CDR1 MNHEY and CDR2 SMNVEV (reference sequence). The CDR3, as DNA: TGTGCCAGCAGTTTCTCCACTCATCCTGGCGCTGAAGCTTTCTTT. Translation gives CASSFSTHPGAEAFF.

The genes are TRBV20-1 and TRBJ1-3; D unclear. This CDR3 spans 15 amino acids. Germline V CDR1 and CDR2: DFQATT, SNEGSKA (reference sequence). Trimming cost V 1 base and J 12 bases, with 22 bases left between them. The CDR3 DNA follows: TGCAGTGCTAGAGGGCAGTGTCCTCCCCGATGTGACATATATTTT. It translates to CSARGQCPPRCDIYF.